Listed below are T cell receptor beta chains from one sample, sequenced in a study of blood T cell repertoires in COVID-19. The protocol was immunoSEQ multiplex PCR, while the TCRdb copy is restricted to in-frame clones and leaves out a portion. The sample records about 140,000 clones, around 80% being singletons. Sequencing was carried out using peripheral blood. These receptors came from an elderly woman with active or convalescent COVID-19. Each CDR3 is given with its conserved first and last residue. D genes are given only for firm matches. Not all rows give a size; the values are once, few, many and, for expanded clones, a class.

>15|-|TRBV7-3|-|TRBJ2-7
CASSLGGHQTYEQYF
TGTGCCAGCAGCTTAGGGGGACACCAGACCTACGAGCAGTACTTC
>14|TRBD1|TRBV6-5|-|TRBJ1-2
CASSQIRQGSGYTF
TGTGCCAGCAGTCAGATTCGACAGGGGAGTGGCTACACCTTC
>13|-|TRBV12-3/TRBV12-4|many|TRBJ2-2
CASSYTGSGELFF
TGTGCCAGCAGTTATACAGGGTCCGGGGAGCTGTTTTTT
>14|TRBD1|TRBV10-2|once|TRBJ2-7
CASTGTDRAYEQYF
TGCGCCAGCACCGGGACGGACAGGGCCTACGAGCAGTACTTC
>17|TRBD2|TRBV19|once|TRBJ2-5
CASSIVTGGGGRETQYF
TGTGCCAGTAGTATCGTGACCGGCGGGGGGGGTCGAGAGACCCAGTACTTC
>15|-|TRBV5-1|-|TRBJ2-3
CASSIAGQGGPTQYF
TGCGCCAGCAGCATAGCCGGTCAGGGTGGGCCTACGCAGTATTTT
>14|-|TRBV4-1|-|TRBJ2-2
CASSQDPRTGELFF
TGCGCCAGCAGCCAAGACCCACGGACCGGGGAGCTGTTTTTT
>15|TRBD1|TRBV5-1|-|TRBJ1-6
CASSNPGQGSSPLHF
TGCGCCAGCAGCAACCCGGGACAGGGGTCTTCACCCCTCCACTTT
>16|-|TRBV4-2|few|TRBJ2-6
CASSQAQASGANVLTF
TGTGCCAGCAGCCAAGCACAGGCCTCTGGGGCCAACGTCCTGACTTTC
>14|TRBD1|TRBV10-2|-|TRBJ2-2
CASSSGTGTGELFF
TGCGCCAGCAGCTCCGGGACAGGGACCGGGGAGCTGTTTTTT
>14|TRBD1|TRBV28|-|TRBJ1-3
CASSRQGTGNTIYF
TGTGCCAGCAGCCGACAGGGTACTGGAAACACCATATATTTT
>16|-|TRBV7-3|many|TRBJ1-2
CASSLTSAGVGYGYTF
TGTGCCAGCAGCTTAACCTCGGCGGGGGTCGGCTATGGCTACACCTTC
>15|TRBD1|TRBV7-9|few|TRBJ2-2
CASSFQGANTGELFF
TGTGCCAGCAGCTTTCAGGGGGCGAACACCGGGGAGCTGTTTTTT
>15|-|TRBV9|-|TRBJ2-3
CASSEGGVRTDTQYF
TGTGCCAGCAGCGAAGGGGGGGTTCGAACAGATACGCAGTATTTT
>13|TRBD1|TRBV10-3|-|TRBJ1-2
CAISRTGGNGYTF
TGTGCCATCTCTAGGACAGGGGGCAATGGCTACACCTTC
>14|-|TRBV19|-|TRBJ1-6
CATASTGYNSPLHF
TGTGCCACCGCCTCGACAGGCTATAATTCACCCCTCCACTTT
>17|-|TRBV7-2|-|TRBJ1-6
CASSQRGAGSNNSPLHF
TGTGCCAGCAGCCAACGTGGAGCGGGCAGCAATAATTCACCCCTCCACTTT
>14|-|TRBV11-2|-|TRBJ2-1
CASSSPPVYNEQFF
TGTGCCAGCAGCTCCCCTCCGGTTTACAATGAGCAGTTCTTC
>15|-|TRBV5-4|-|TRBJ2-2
CASSLTGSWTGELFF
TGTGCCAGCAGCTTGACGGGGTCGTGGACCGGGGAGCTGTTTTTT
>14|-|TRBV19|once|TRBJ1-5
CASKTQGTVQPQHF
TGTGCCAGTAAAACCCAGGGGACGGTACAGCCCCAGCATTTT
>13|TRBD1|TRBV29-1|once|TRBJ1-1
CSARQGAATEAFF
TGCAGCGCCAGACAGGGGGCGGCCACTGAAGCTTTCTTT
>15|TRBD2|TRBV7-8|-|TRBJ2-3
CATAGTSGEWGTQYF
TGTGCCACCGCCGGGACTAGCGGGGAGTGGGGTACGCAGTATTTT
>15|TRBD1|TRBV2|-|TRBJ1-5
CASSGQGSGNQPQHF
TGTGCCAGCAGTGGACAGGGGAGCGGCAATCAGCCCCAGCATTTT
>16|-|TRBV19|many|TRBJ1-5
CASSQGIYRVDQPQHF
TGTGCCAGTAGCCAAGGAATTTACAGGGTAGATCAGCCCCAGCATTTT
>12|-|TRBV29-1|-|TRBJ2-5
CSVSGGAETQYF
TGCAGCGTTTCGGGCGGGGCAGAGACCCAGTACTTC
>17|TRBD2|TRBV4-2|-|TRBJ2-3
CASSRATSGVIPDTQYF
TGTGCCAGCAGCCGAGCGACTAGCGGGGTGATCCCGGATACGCAGTATTTT
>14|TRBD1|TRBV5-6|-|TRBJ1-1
CASSLATGGTEAFF
TGTGCCAGCAGCTTGGCGACAGGGGGGACTGAAGCTTTCTTT
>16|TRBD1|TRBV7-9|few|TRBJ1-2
CASSSRAMEGGNGYTF
TGTGCCAGCAGCTCCAGAGCTATGGAAGGGGGCAATGGCTACACCTTC
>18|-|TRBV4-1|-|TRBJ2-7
CASSQDPRGGGISYEQYF
TGCGCCAGCAGCCAAGATCCCAGGGGCGGTGGAATATCCTACGAGCAGTACTTC
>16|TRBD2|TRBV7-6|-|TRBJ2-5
CASSSGTSGVQETQYF
TGTGCCAGCAGCTCCGGGACTAGCGGGGTCCAAGAGACCCAGTACTTC
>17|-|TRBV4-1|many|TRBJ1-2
CASSPVVGQNANYGYTF
TGCGCCAGCAGCCCGGTCGTTGGACAGAATGCCAACTATGGCTACACCTTC
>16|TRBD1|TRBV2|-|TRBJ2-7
CASSEGVGTAVDEQYF
TGTGCCAGCAGTGAAGGGGTCGGGACAGCCGTCGACGAGCAGTACTTC
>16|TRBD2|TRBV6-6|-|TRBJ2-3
CASRATSGGTTDTQYF
TGTGCCAGCAGGGCGACTAGCGGGGGGACCACAGATACGCAGTATTTT
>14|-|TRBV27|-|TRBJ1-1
CASRLTGAHTEAFF
TGTGCCAGCAGGTTGACAGGCGCTCACACTGAAGCTTTCTTT
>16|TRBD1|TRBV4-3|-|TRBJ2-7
CASSQGGQGGDYEQYF
TGCGCCAGCAGCCAGGGAGGACAGGGGGGGGACTACGAGCAGTACTTC
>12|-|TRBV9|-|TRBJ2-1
CASSVAGNEQFF
TGTGCCAGCAGCGTAGCCGGTAATGAGCAGTTCTTC
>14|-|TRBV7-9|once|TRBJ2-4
CASTHNLAKNIQYF
TGTGCCAGCACCCACAACCTAGCCAAAAACATTCAGTACTTC
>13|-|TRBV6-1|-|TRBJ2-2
CASSETGTGELFF
TGTGCCAGCAGTGAAACGGGAACCGGGGAGCTGTTTTTT
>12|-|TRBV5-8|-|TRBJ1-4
CASSPRWEKLFF
TGTGCCAGCAGTCCTCGGTGGGAAAAACTGTTTTTT
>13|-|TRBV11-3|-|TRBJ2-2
CASSLERVGELFF
TGTGCCAGCAGCTTAGAGAGGGTAGGGGAGCTGTTTTTT
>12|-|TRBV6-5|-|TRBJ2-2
CASSATTGELFF
TGTGCCAGCAGCGCTACCACCGGGGAGCTGTTTTTT
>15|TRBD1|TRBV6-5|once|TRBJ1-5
CASSPDRAFDQPQHF
TGTGCCAGCAGTCCGGACAGGGCTTTCGATCAGCCCCAGCATTTT
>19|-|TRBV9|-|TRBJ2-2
CASSERGGFIVRGTGELFF
TGTGCCAGCAGCGAGAGGGGGGGCTTTATAGTCCGGGGCACCGGGGAGCTGTTTTTT
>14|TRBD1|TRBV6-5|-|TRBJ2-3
CASSYSTGTDTQYF
TGTGCCAGCAGTTACTCGACAGGGACAGATACGCAGTATTTT
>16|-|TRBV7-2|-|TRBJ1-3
CASSLARAASGNTIYF
TGTGCCAGCAGCTTAGCGCGGGCGGCCTCTGGAAACACCATATATTTT
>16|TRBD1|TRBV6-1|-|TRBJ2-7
CASSDPRGTAAYEQYF
TGTGCCAGCAGTGACCCCCGAGGGACAGCAGCCTACGAGCAGTACTTC
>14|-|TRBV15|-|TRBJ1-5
CATSRGSVNQPQHF
TGTGCCACCAGCAGAGGATCAGTTAATCAGCCCCAGCATTTT
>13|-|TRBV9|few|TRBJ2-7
CASSGLPPVEQYF
TGTGCCAGCAGCGGACTCCCTCCGGTGGAGCAGTACTTC
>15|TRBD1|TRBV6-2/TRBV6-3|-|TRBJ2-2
CASSPRTGPTGELFF
TGTGCCAGCAGTCCCAGGACAGGGCCCACCGGGGAGCTGTTTTTT
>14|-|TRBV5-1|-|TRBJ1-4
CASSFSSSNEKLFF
TGCGCCAGCAGCTTCAGTAGCTCTAATGAAAAACTGTTTTTT
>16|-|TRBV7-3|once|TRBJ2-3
CASSSPGKSGTDTQYF
TGTGCCAGCAGCTCACCCGGGAAGTCGGGCACAGATACGCAGTATTTT
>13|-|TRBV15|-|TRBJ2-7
CATSRLLGYEQYF
TGTGCCACCAGCCGGCTACTAGGCTACGAGCAGTACTTC
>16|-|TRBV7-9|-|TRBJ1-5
CASSSWSGISNQPQHF
TGTGCCAGCAGCTCGTGGTCCGGGATTAGCAATCAGCCCCAGCATTTT
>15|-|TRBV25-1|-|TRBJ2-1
CASSMATKPGNEQFF
TGTGCCAGCTCCATGGCGACTAAGCCTGGCAATGAGCAGTTCTTC
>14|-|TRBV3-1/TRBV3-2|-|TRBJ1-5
CASSQATGLQPQHF
TGTGCCAGCAGCCAGGCTACAGGGCTTCAGCCCCAGCATTTT
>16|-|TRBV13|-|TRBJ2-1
CASSKPRDFSYNEQFF
TGTGCCAGCAGCAAACCCCGGGACTTCTCCTACAATGAGCAGTTCTTC
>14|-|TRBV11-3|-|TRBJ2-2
CASSSSRVAGELFF
TGTGCCAGCAGCTCAAGCAGGGTTGCCGGGGAGCTGTTTTTT